A few counts support the clone carrying this T cell receptor beta chain. Antigen specificity is unknown. CDR3 length: 12 residues. Germline lookup yields CDR1 SGHRS and CDR2 YFSETQ. Trimming removed 0 bases at V and 6 bases at J, with 5 bases between. The source of the sample is a study of CD8+ T cells in alopecia areata. Overall study results and limits: Lesional scalp, especially alopecia totalis/universalis, showed higher clonality than normal scalp. Sequence data from scalp samples additionally include resident alphabeta T cells of normal skin.

Sorting of the five patients' CD4+ cells gave CD25+CD127- cells as the output. From PBMCs, CD4+ and CD8+ T cells were sorted. RNA was isolated and reverse transcribed to cDNA, the sequencing template. Assay: immunoSEQ multiplex PCR; the TCRdb copy retains only in-frame clones and omits some. Of roughly 13,000 clones listed, around 60% are singletons. Specimen: CD4+ Tregs sorted from blood. V gene TRBV5-1 combines with J gene TRBJ2-3; tentative D call: TRBD1 (5 bases). The receptor was derived from a human donor with alopecia areata. This chain's CDR3 is CASSLEGDTQYF. In DNA form, the CDR3 reads TGCGCCAGCAGCTTGGAGGGGGATACGCAGTATTTT.